This note documents a single T cell receptor (beta chain) sequence. The data belong to a study of T cell changes during pregnancy in multiple sclerosis. Sequenced by immunoSEQ multiplex PCR; TCRdb stores in-frame clones only, minus some. The table lists more than 85,000 clones, about 92% of them singletons. The V end lost 6 bases, the J end lost 1 base, and 10 bases lay between the germline ends. This CDR3 contains 13 residues. Per the germline V gene, CDR1 is MNHEY and CDR2 is SMNVEV (reference sequence). The starting material was peripheral blood, obtained in the second trimester of pregnancy. The TCR originated in a female donor with multiple sclerosis, enrolled in a pregnancy study. The chain carries TRBV27 and TRBJ2-7; a weak D match, TRBD1 (5 bases). In DNA, the CDR3 is TGTGCCAGCAGAATGCAGGGTTCCTACGAGCAGTACTTC. Its translation is CASRMQGSYEQYF.